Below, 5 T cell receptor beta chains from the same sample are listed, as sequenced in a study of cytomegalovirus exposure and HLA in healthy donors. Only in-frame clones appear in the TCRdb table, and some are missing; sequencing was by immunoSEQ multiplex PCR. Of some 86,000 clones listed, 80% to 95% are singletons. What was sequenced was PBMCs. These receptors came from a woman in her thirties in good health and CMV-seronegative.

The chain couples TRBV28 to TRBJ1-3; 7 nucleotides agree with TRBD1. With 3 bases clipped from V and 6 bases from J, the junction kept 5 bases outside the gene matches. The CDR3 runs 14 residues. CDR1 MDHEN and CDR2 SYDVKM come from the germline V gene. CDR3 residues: CASSLIGGSNTIYF. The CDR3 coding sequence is TGTGCCAGCAGTTTGATAGGGGGCTCAAACACCATATATTTT.

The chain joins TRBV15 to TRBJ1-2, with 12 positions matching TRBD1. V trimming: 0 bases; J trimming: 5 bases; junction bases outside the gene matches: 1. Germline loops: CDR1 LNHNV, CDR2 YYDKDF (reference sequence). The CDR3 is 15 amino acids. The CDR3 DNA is TGTGCCACCAGCAGAGAGGGACAGGGGGCTTATGGCTACACCTTC. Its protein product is CATSREGQGAYGYTF.

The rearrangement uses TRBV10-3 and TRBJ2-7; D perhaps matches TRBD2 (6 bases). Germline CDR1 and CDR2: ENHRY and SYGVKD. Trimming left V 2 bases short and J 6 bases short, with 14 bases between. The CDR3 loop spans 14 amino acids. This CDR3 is CAISEERRVGEQYF. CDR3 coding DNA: TGTGCCATCAGTGAGGAACGGAGGGTGGGCGAGCAGTACTTC.

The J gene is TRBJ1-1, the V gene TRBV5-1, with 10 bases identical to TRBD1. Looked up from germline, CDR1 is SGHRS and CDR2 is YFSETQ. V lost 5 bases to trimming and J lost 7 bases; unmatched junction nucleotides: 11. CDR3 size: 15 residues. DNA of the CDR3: TGCGCCAGCAGGTCGAACCGGGACAGGGGCCATGAAGCTTTCTTT. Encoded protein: CASRSNRDRGHEAFF.

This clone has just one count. This CDR3 reads CAISLAGATSYEQYF. DNA of the CDR3: TGTGCCATCAGTCTAGCGGGGGCTACATCCTACGAGCAGTACTTC. The chain couples TRBV10-3 to TRBJ2-7; the match to TRBD2 covers 10 bases. Germline CDR1 reads ENHRY; CDR2 reads SYGVKD. This CDR3 spans 15 amino acids. J gave up 1 base and V 5 bases, and 5 bases lay outside the gene matches.